A single sample is the source of the 13 T cell receptor beta chains below, sequenced in a study of T cells in Graves' hyperthyroidism and ophthalmopathy (dated by TCRdb to between 2018 and 2020). The library was prepared using multiplex PCR. TCRdb records Illumina HiSeq 2000 as the sequencer. The TCR beta CDR3 regions were amplified from the RNA transcripts. The first round of RT-PCR for the TCR CDR3 was performed with the HTBI primer set and the Qiagen OneStep RT-PCR kit. TCRdb cleaned the public reads at Q25 with fastp, built clones with MiXCR and kept in-frame beta chains. Every entry covers one CDR3 protein and lists the most common genes and DNA from its rows. This sample gives a few hundred thousand distinct CDR3 sequences in total; about 14% of them show up just once. Around 13% of the sample is taken by the ten largest. Sequencing was performed on blood. These receptors all come from a woman aged 40 to 50 with Graves' hyperthyroidism.

This clonotype was observed many times. This rearrangement joins TRBV28 to TRBJ1-3; 7 nucleotides match TRBD1. In germline, CDR1 is MDHEN, CDR2 SYDVKM. The length of the CDR3 is 14 residues. Germline trimming cut 7 bases from V and 9 bases from J; bases unmatched to any gene: 12. CDR3 nucleotide sequence: TGTGCCAGCACCCCGACAGGGAGCCGTAGCACCATATATTTT. Amino acids: CASTPTGSRSTIYF.

This clonotype came up many times. V and J are TRBV28 and TRBJ2-7, with D possibly being TRBD2 (5 bases). Trimming removed 8 bases at V and 2 bases at J, with 10 bases between. The CDR3 has 12 residues. Germline CDR1 and CDR2: MDHEN and SYDVKM. Here the CDR3 reads CASRGSPYEQYF. CDR3 DNA: TGTGCCAGCCGAGGGAGCCCCTACGAGCAGTACTTC.

This clonotype has ten or more counts. V usage is TRBV11-2 and J usage is TRBJ1-1; TRBD1 is a possible D gene (5 bases). Between the trimmed V and J ends, which lost 1 base and 14 bases, there was a span of 20 bases. Germline-derived CDR1 and CDR2 are SGHAT and FQNNGV. The CDR3 spans 14 residues. The CDR3 DNA sequence: TGTGCCAGCAGCTTAGGGGACGGCGGGGGTAAAGACTTCTTT. As protein: CASSLGDGGGKDFF.

There are a few counts of this clonotype. This chain connects TRBV7-9 to TRBJ2-7; 7 bases are shared with TRBD1. This CDR3 contains 15 residues. Germline V CDR1 and CDR2: SEHNR, FQNEAQ (reference sequence). Trimming cost V 5 bases and J 2 bases; bases outside gene matches: 9. This chain's CDR3 is CASSRPGTAAYEQYF. DNA for the CDR3: TGTGCCAGCAGCCGCCCCGGGACAGCCGCCTACGAGCAGTACTTC.

This clonotype was found many times. The chain is built from TRBV20-1 and TRBJ2-3; no definite D call. This CDR3 comprises 15 residues. The V gene's germline CDR1 is DFQATT and CDR2 SNEGSKA (reference sequence). V gave up 6 bases and J gave up 6 bases, with 22 bases separating them. CDR3 residues: CSARRVATGVDTQYF. The CDR3 DNA is TGCAGTGCGCGAAGGGTGGCTACTGGAGTTGATACGCAGTATTTT.

This clonotype was counted many times. The chain carries TRBV12-3 or TRBV12-4 and TRBJ1-5; 11 bases line up with TRBD1. The CDR3 is 16 residues long. The J segment lost 5 bases and the V segment lost 3 bases, leaving 6 bases of the junction unmatched. CDR3 amino acids: CASSFLEGQGDQPQHF. The CDR3 DNA reads as TGTGCCAGCAGTTTTCTTGAGGGACAGGGGGATCAGCCCCAGCATTTT.

This clonotype was observed at least ten times. CDR3 DNA: TGTGCCAGCAGCACCGGGACTAGCACCTACAATGAGCAGTTCTTC. It translates to CASSTGTSTYNEQFF. V is TRBV7-9 and J is TRBJ2-1; 9 nucleotides align to TRBD2. The CDR3 consists of 15 residues. Germline values: CDR1 SEHNR, CDR2 FQNEAQ (reference sequence). Germline trimming cut 5 bases from V and 2 bases from J; bases unmatched to any gene: 4.

This clonotype was detected a few times. This chain joins TRBV10-3 and TRBJ1-1, with D unclear. Germline loops: CDR1 ENHRY, CDR2 SYGVKD. V was pared by 7 bases and J by 2 bases, with 14 bases between. The CDR3 length is 14 residues. Here the CDR3 reads CAITVDRVNTEAFF. CDR3 DNA: TGTGCCATCACTGTGGACCGGGTCAACACTGAAGCTTTCTTT.

This clonotype was seen more than once but under ten times. This chain uses TRBV3-1 with TRBJ1-4; 8 positions match TRBD1. V was pared by 4 bases and J by 1 base, with 5 bases of the junction left unmatched. From germline, CDR1 is LGHDT and CDR2 YNNKEL (reference sequence). CDR3 length equals 16 residues. CDR3 amino acids: CASSRTGGKTNEKLFF. CDR3 in DNA: TGTGCCAGCAGCCGAACAGGGGGGAAAACTAATGAAAAACTGTTTTTT.

This clonotype was seen repeatedly, ten times or more. The chain carries TRBV30 and TRBJ2-7, with 8 bases fitting TRBD1. Trimming at V came to 2 bases and at J to 4 bases, leaving 7 bases not matched to a gene. Germline loops: CDR1 GTSNPN, CDR2 SVGIG (reference sequence). The length of the CDR3 is 14 residues. CDR3 amino acids: CAWSRDRGAYEQYF. The CDR3, as DNA: TGTGCCTGGAGTAGAGACAGGGGTGCGTACGAGCAGTACTTC.

This clonotype was seen repeatedly, ten times or more. The chain couples TRBV30 to TRBJ1-5; no firm D call. V gave up 0 bases and J gave up 6 bases, with 18 bases separating them. The CDR3 sequence is 16 residues long. The V gene's germline CDR1 is GTSNPN and CDR2 SVGIG (reference sequence). This chain's CDR3 is CAWSVRTGLSSQPQHF. The DNA for the CDR3 is TGTGCCTGGAGTGTAAGGACGGGCCTGTCCAGTCAGCCCCAGCATTTT.

This clonotype has at least ten counts. CDR3 in DNA: TGCAGTGCTCCTCGGGACAGGGGACATAATTCACCCCTCCACTTT. This sequence encodes CSAPRDRGHNSPLHF. The gene calls are TRBV20-1 and TRBJ1-6, with TRBD1 matching 10 bases. The CDR3 is made up of 15 amino acids. V lost 5 bases to trimming and J lost 5 bases; unmatched junction nucleotides: 6. Germline assignment: CDR1 DFQATT and CDR2 SNEGSKA (reference sequence).

This clonotype was seen at least ten times. The J gene is TRBJ2-5, the V gene TRBV12-3 or TRBV12-4; possible D gene TRBD2, 6 bases. The CDR3 runs 14 residues. V was shortened by 4 bases and J by 4 bases, with 13 bases between the two germline ends. CDR3 protein: CASSSPGAGETQYF. CDR3 nucleotide sequence: TGTGCCAGCAGTTCCCCGGGAGCGGGAGAGACCCAGTACTTC.